Below, 10 T cell receptor beta chains from the same sample are listed, as sequenced in a study of Graves' ophthalmopathy and Graves' hyperthyroidism. The authors amplified TCR beta CDR3 regions, and they did so from RNA transcripts for repertoire sequencing. An opening RT-PCR round employed HTBI primers and preceded a second-round multiplex PCR. TCRdb reprocessed the multiplex PCR reads with MiXCR, giving one entry per CDR3 protein. The data contain under 250,000 distinct CDR3 sequences, approximately 28% of them seen just once; the ten biggest clones take up about 9.1%. Sequenced input: peripheral blood. Receptors originate from a man aged 50-60 years with Graves' ophthalmopathy.

Many counts were recorded for this clonotype. This chain connects TRBV27 to TRBJ2-5; D may correspond to TRBD1 or TRBD2 (5 bases each). This CDR3 has 13 amino acids. Germline CDR1 MNHEY, CDR2 SMNVEV (reference sequence). V was cut by 8 bases and J by 2 bases, with 12 bases left in between. The CDR3 sequence is CASARDAQETQYF. CDR3 bases: TGTGCCAGCGCCAGGGACGCACAAGAGACCCAGTACTTC.

This clonotype was detected many times. This chain links TRBV5-1 with TRBJ2-7; the D is unclear. This CDR3 has 14 residues. V was shortened by 0 bases and J by 2 bases, with 9 bases between the two germline ends. Germline assignment: CDR1 SGHRS and CDR2 YFSETQ. The CDR3 DNA reads as TGCGCCAGCAGCTTGGCAGACCAGACCTACGAGCAGTACTTC. Its protein is CASSLADQTYEQYF.

This clonotype was counted many times. The chain couples TRBV20-1 to TRBJ2-7; 9 nucleotides line up with TRBD2. Germline V CDR1 and CDR2: DFQATT, SNEGSKA (reference sequence). This CDR3 spans 14 amino acids. J lost 7 bases, V lost 5 bases, and 12 bases had no gene match. The CDR3 loop is CSAAPGSGRREQYF. Written as DNA, the CDR3 is TGCAGTGCTGCGCCGGGTAGCGGGAGACGGGAGCAGTACTTC.

This clonotype showed up many times. This chain links TRBV20-1 with TRBJ2-5; 8 bases align to TRBD1. This CDR3 has 12 amino acids. V shed 3 bases, J shed 9 bases, and the junction held 6 bases outside the gene matches. CDR1 is DFQATT, CDR2 SNEGSKA, per germline (reference sequence). The CDR3 spells CSASGQGRAQYF. CDR3 nucleotide sequence: TGCAGTGCTAGTGGACAGGGACGGGCCCAGTACTTC.

This clonotype appeared many times. The chain couples TRBV5-1 to TRBJ1-1; TRBD1 matches 7 bases. V lost 3 bases to trimming and J lost 1 base; unmatched junction nucleotides: 6. The germline V gene encodes CDR1 SGHRS and CDR2 YFSETQ. This CDR3 comprises 15 residues. DNA of the CDR3: TGCGCCAGCAGCTCGATAGACAGGGCGAACACTGAAGCTTTCTTT. Its protein is CASSSIDRANTEAFF.

The chain couples TRBV6-5 to TRBJ1-1, with a tentative D call TRBD1 (6 bases). Germline lookup yields CDR1 MNHEY and CDR2 SVGAGI. The ends were cut back, 2 bases at V and 6 bases at J, with 16 bases in the middle. This CDR3 is 15 amino acids long. The CDR3 protein is CASSYARQGTPEAFF. Written as DNA, the CDR3 is TGTGCCAGCAGTTACGCGAGGCAGGGGACCCCTGAAGCTTTCTTT.

This clonotype occurred many times. V gene TRBV4-3 combines with J gene TRBJ2-2, with D perhaps matching TRBD1 or TRBD2 (5 bases each). The germline gives CDR1 LGHNA, CDR2 YSLEER. CDR3 length: 14 residues. V lost 4 bases, J lost 4 bases, and 10 bases lay in between. The CDR3, as DNA: TGCGCCAGCAGCCGCTCGGGGCGCACCGGGGAGCTGTTTTTT. This gives the protein CASSRSGRTGELFF.

This clonotype was seen repeatedly, ten times or more. The rearrangement uses TRBV29-1 and TRBJ1-2; D ambiguous. The germline V gene encodes CDR1 SQVTM and CDR2 ANQGSEA. V was trimmed by 2 bases and J by 6 bases, leaving 7 bases between them. The CDR3 spans 11 residues. The CDR3 reads CSVETENGYTF. CDR3 DNA: TGCAGCGTTGAAACAGAAAATGGCTACACCTTC.

The chain links TRBV27 to TRBJ1-5, with TRBD1 identical over 7 bases. This CDR3 comprises 14 residues. V lost 4 bases to trimming and J lost 3 bases; unmatched junction nucleotides: 3. Per the germline V gene, CDR1 is MNHEY and CDR2 is SMNVEV (reference sequence). The CDR3 sequence is CASSSQGINQPQHF. The DNA of the CDR3 is TGTGCCAGCAGTTCACAGGGGATCAATCAGCCCCAGCATTTT.

The genes are TRBV15 and TRBJ1-5; maybe TRBD1 (5 bases). Trimming took off 1 base at V and 2 bases at J, with 12 bases between the two ends. The CDR3 sequence is 16 residues long. Germline CDR1 and CDR2: LNHNV and YYDKDF (reference sequence). The chain's CDR3 is CATSRVGVGGNQPQHF. For the CDR3, the DNA is TGTGCCACCAGCAGAGTGGGGGTTGGTGGCAATCAGCCCCAGCATTTT.